The present T cell receptor beta chain was sequenced within a study of tumor and adjacent non-tumor tissue in lung cancer. The CDR3 extends over 16 amino acids. TCRbeta libraries were built with three rounds of nested PCR, modified from ARM-PCR. TCRdb passed the multiplex PCR reads through MiXCR, listing each CDR3 protein once. Of under 80,000 distinct CDR3 sequences detected, 76% appear once; the ten largest clones hold 40% to 55%. RNA was extracted from bulk tissue without any cell sorting. The normal lung tissue was taken more than 3 cm from the tumor edge. The sample comprised distant non-tumor lung tissue. The genes are TRBV21-1 and TRBJ2-1; the DNA was not used to check the table's D call, TRBD2. TRBV21-1 is given as a pseudogene. This receptor was identified in a man in his 60s with non-small cell lung cancer. The CDR3 spells CASSEDPGTNDNEQFF. The CDR3 nucleotides are TGTGCCAGCAGCGAAGACCCAGGGACTAACGACAATGAGCAGTTCTTC.